This T cell receptor beta chain originates from a study of blood T cell repertoires in COVID-19. Study background: Donors in the United States, Italy and Spain gave samples during acute or convalescent COVID-19.

Looked up from germline, CDR1 is SGHTA and CDR2 is FQGNSA. Germline trimming cut 5 bases from V and 11 bases from J; bases unmatched to any gene: 9. This CDR3 is 14 amino acids long. Per the study methods: Estimated nucleated cell counts came from reference gene primer amplification. This table comes from immunoSEQ multiplex PCR, and its TCRdb copy is limited to in-frame clones, with some not included. That table supplies the V and J calls and clone size; D and trimming were determined from the DNA. Seen here are tens of thousands of clones, about 90% observed once, and the top ten hold about an eighth. This clone was seen just once.

Sequenced: peripheral blood. This TCR came from a human donor with active COVID-19. The donor label of this sample is uncertain. This chain links TRBV7-2 with TRBJ1-5; 10 nucleotides line up with TRBD1. The CDR3 region is CASSPGQGGSAQHF. The CDR3 DNA reads as TGTGCCAGCAGCCCTGGACAGGGGGGTTCGGCCCAGCATTTT.